The clone carrying this T cell receptor beta chain has just a few counts. Its specificity is unknown. The data were obtained in a study of T cells in Graves' hyperthyroidism and ophthalmopathy. Findings and limits, study-wide: Clonotypes that were expanded in thyroid above 0.001 mostly appeared in blood too.

If no ophthalmopathy progression occurred within 18 months, Graves' hyperthyroidism was stable. The PBMCs were taken from approximately 9.7 ml of fresh peripheral blood. The source material, RNA transcripts, was used to amplify TCR beta CDR3 regions. Initially, a first-round RT-PCR of the TCR CDR3 employed the HTBI primer set. Each CDR3 protein is one row after TCRdb ran MiXCR on the multiplex PCR reads. The table shows about 690,000 distinct CDR3 sequences, with about 18% occurring only once. Germline CDR1 SGHRS, CDR2 YFSETQ. V was pared by 0 bases and J by 2 bases, with 12 bases between. The CDR3 loop spans 15 amino acids.

J is TRBJ2-7 and V is TRBV5-1; no firm D call. This clonotype originated in a man in his fifties with Graves' hyperthyroidism. Material: blood. The CDR3 DNA sequence: TGCGCCAGCAGCTTGGAGGCAACCCCTACCTACGAGCAGTACTTC. Its protein product is CASSLEATPTYEQYF.